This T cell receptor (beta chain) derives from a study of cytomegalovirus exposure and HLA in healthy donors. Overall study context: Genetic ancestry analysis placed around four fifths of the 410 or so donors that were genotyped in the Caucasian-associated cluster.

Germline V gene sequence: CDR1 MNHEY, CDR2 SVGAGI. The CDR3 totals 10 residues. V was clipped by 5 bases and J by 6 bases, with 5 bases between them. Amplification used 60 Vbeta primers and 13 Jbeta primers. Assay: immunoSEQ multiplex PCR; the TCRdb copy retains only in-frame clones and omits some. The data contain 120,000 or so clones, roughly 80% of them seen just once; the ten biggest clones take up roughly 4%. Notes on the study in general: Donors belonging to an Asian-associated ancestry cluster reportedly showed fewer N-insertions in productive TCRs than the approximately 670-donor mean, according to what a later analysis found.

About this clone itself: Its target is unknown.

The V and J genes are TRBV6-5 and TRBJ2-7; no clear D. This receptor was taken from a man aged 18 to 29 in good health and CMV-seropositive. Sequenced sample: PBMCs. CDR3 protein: CASSGREQYF. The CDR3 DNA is TGTGCCAGCAGTGGCCGCGAGCAGTACTTC.